These T cell receptor beta chains were read from a single sample in a study of blood T cell repertoires in COVID-19. The repertoire was sequenced with immunoSEQ multiplex PCR; TCRdb's copy has only in-frame clones and lacks some. The data show some 65,000 clones, more than 65% seen once. Input material: peripheral blood. Receptors originate from a woman in her 70s with acute or convalescent COVID-19. The CDR3 runs from the conserved cysteine through the conserved F or W. D genes are given only for firm matches. Only part of the rows carry a size: once, few, many, or a class if the clone is expanded.

abundance: once; d_gene: TRBD1; v_gene: TRBV19; j_gene: TRBJ2-7; CDR3aa: CASGDRNYEQYF; CDR3nt: TGTGCCAGTGGGGACAGGAACTACGAGCAGTACTTC
abundance: -; d_gene: TRBD1; v_gene: TRBV10-2; j_gene: TRBJ2-7; CDR3aa: CASQGQTYEQYF; CDR3nt: TGCGCCAGCCAGGGACAGACCTACGAGCAGTACTTC
abundance: -; d_gene: TRBD2; v_gene: TRBV11-2; j_gene: TRBJ2-5; CDR3aa: CASSLGGGKRETQYF; CDR3nt: TGTGCCAGCAGCTTAGGCGGGGGGAAGCGGGAGACCCAGTACTTC
abundance: -; d_gene: -; v_gene: TRBV5-1; j_gene: TRBJ1-2; CDR3aa: CASSLASGADYGYTF; CDR3nt: TGCGCCAGCAGCTTGGCGTCAGGGGCGGACTATGGCTACACCTTC
abundance: -; d_gene: -; v_gene: TRBV9; j_gene: TRBJ1-4; CDR3aa: CASSQATGTGEKLFF; CDR3nt: TGTGCCAGCAGCCAAGCTACAGGGACGGGGGAAAAACTGTTTTTT
abundance: -; d_gene: TRBD1; v_gene: TRBV12-3/TRBV12-4; j_gene: TRBJ2-2; CDR3aa: CASSLQGAGELFF; CDR3nt: TGTGCCAGCAGCCTACAGGGGGCCGGGGAGCTGTTTTTT
abundance: -; d_gene: TRBD1; v_gene: TRBV19; j_gene: TRBJ1-5; CDR3aa: CASSLTGGQPQHF; CDR3nt: TGTGCCAGTAGCCTTACAGGGGGCCAGCCCCAGCATTTT
abundance: -; d_gene: -; v_gene: TRBV6-2/TRBV6-3; j_gene: TRBJ1-2; CDR3aa: CASSYPGWYGYTF; CDR3nt: TGTGCCAGCAGTTACCCAGGGTGGTATGGCTACACCTTC
abundance: -; d_gene: TRBD2; v_gene: TRBV7-9; j_gene: TRBJ2-1; CDR3aa: CASSLAGGLGEQFF; CDR3nt: TGTGCCAGCAGCTTGGCGGGGGGCCTAGGTGAGCAGTTCTTC
abundance: -; d_gene: -; v_gene: TRBV29-1; j_gene: TRBJ1-1; CDR3aa: CSVDFTGNGAFF; CDR3nt: TGCAGCGTTGATTTTACAGGGAATGGAGCTTTCTTT
abundance: -; d_gene: -; v_gene: TRBV21-1; j_gene: TRBJ1-6; CDR3aa: CASSSYNSPLHF; CDR3nt: TGTGCCAGTAGCTCCTATAATTCACCCCTCCACTTT
abundance: few; d_gene: TRBD1; v_gene: TRBV18; j_gene: TRBJ1-2; CDR3aa: CASSPDRGNNYGYTF; CDR3nt: TGTGCCAGCTCACCGGACAGGGGGAATAACTATGGCTACACCTTC
abundance: -; d_gene: -; v_gene: TRBV19; j_gene: TRBJ1-4; CDR3aa: CASSVGGREKLFF; CDR3nt: TGTGCCAGTAGTGTGGGGGGGCGTGAAAAACTGTTTTTT
abundance: -; d_gene: -; v_gene: TRBV5-6; j_gene: TRBJ1-2; CDR3aa: CASSLEGVGGYTF; CDR3nt: TGTGCCAGCAGCTTGGAGGGGGTGGGTGGCTACACCTTC
abundance: -; d_gene: TRBD1; v_gene: TRBV11-2; j_gene: TRBJ1-4; CDR3aa: CASSLGITPGGGEKLFF; CDR3nt: TGTGCCAGCAGCTTAGGCATAACACCAGGGGGTGGTGAAAAACTGTTTTTT
abundance: -; d_gene: TRBD1; v_gene: TRBV7-3; j_gene: TRBJ1-1; CDR3aa: CASSVDRDSEAFF; CDR3nt: TGTGCCAGCAGCGTGGACCGGGACAGTGAAGCTTTCTTT
abundance: once; d_gene: -; v_gene: TRBV30; j_gene: TRBJ1-5; CDR3aa: CAWGHMGGKDQPQHF; CDR3nt: TGTGCCTGGGGACATATGGGGGGGAAGGATCAGCCCCAGCATTTT
abundance: -; d_gene: -; v_gene: TRBV28; j_gene: TRBJ2-7; CDR3aa: CASSPRREQYF; CDR3nt: TGTGCCAGCAGCCCCCGGAGAGAGCAGTACTTC
abundance: -; d_gene: TRBD1; v_gene: TRBV15; j_gene: TRBJ1-2; CDR3aa: CATSRDMQGGYGYTF; CDR3nt: TGTGCCACCAGCAGAGATATGCAGGGGGGTTATGGCTACACCTTC
abundance: once; d_gene: TRBD2; v_gene: TRBV7-7; j_gene: TRBJ2-5; CDR3aa: CASSVERGAEETQYF; CDR3nt: TGTGCTAGCAGCGTAGAGCGGGGGGCCGAAGAGACCCAGTACTTC
abundance: -; d_gene: -; v_gene: TRBV14; j_gene: TRBJ1-1; CDR3aa: CASSQDFSAEAFF; CDR3nt: TGTGCCAGCAGCCAAGATTTCTCTGCTGAAGCTTTCTTT
abundance: once; d_gene: TRBD1; v_gene: TRBV6-2/TRBV6-3; j_gene: TRBJ2-7; CDR3aa: CASSRQGMREQYF; CDR3nt: TGTGCCAGCAGTCGACAGGGGATGCGAGAGCAGTACTTC
abundance: -; d_gene: TRBD1; v_gene: TRBV9; j_gene: TRBJ1-4; CDR3aa: CASSGRDRGEKLFF; CDR3nt: TGTGCCAGCAGCGGGCGGGACAGGGGAGAAAAACTGTTTTTT
abundance: once; d_gene: -; v_gene: TRBV7-3; j_gene: TRBJ2-1; CDR3aa: CASSSRGREQFF; CDR3nt: TGTGCCAGCAGCTCAAGAGGTAGGGAGCAGTTCTTC
abundance: -; d_gene: -; v_gene: TRBV6-2/TRBV6-3; j_gene: TRBJ2-3; CDR3aa: CASSYLSVVADTQYF; CDR3nt: TGTGCCAGCAGTTACTTATCGGTGGTGGCAGATACGCAGTATTTT
abundance: -; d_gene: TRBD1; v_gene: TRBV14; j_gene: TRBJ2-4; CDR3aa: CASSQGDSIAKNIQYF; CDR3nt: TGTGCCAGCAGCCAAGGGGACAGCATAGCCAAAAACATTCAGTACTTC
abundance: -; d_gene: -; v_gene: TRBV21-1; j_gene: TRBJ1-3; CDR3aa: CASSKNAAGGSGNTIYF; CDR3nt: TGTGCCAGCAGCAAAAACGCCGCGGGGGGGTCTGGAAACACCATATATTTT
abundance: -; d_gene: -; v_gene: TRBV7-9; j_gene: TRBJ1-5; CDR3aa: CASSHQGWEPQHF; CDR3nt: TGTGCCAGCAGTCACCAGGGTTGGGAGCCCCAGCATTTT
abundance: once; d_gene: -; v_gene: TRBV7-9; j_gene: TRBJ2-2; CDR3aa: CASSLGLGGELFF; CDR3nt: TGTGCCAGCAGCTTAGGGCTTGGCGGGGAGCTGTTTTTT
abundance: -; d_gene: -; v_gene: TRBV19; j_gene: TRBJ2-1; CDR3aa: CASSMELTQRGEQFF; CDR3nt: TGTGCCAGTAGTATGGAACTCACGCAGCGAGGTGAGCAGTTCTTC
abundance: few; d_gene: -; v_gene: TRBV7-8; j_gene: TRBJ2-1; CDR3aa: CASTDWSYNEQFF; CDR3nt: TGTGCCAGCACCGACTGGTCTTACAATGAGCAGTTCTTC
abundance: -; d_gene: -; v_gene: TRBV5-4; j_gene: TRBJ1-3; CDR3aa: CASSSTDSGNTIYF; CDR3nt: TGTGCCAGCAGCTCGACAGACTCTGGAAACACCATATATTTT
abundance: -; d_gene: -; v_gene: TRBV7-3; j_gene: TRBJ1-1; CDR3aa: CASSLTGNTEAFF; CDR3nt: TGTGCCAGCAGCTTAACCGGGAACACTGAAGCTTTCTTT
abundance: -; d_gene: TRBD1; v_gene: TRBV10-3; j_gene: TRBJ2-3; CDR3aa: CAISAETGGADTQYF; CDR3nt: TGTGCCATCAGTGCGGAGACAGGGGGGGCAGATACGCAGTATTTT
abundance: -; d_gene: -; v_gene: TRBV10-3; j_gene: TRBJ2-3; CDR3aa: CAISERETTSTDTQYF; CDR3nt: TGTGCCATCAGTGAGAGGGAGACGACTAGCACAGATACGCAGTATTTT
abundance: -; d_gene: TRBD2; v_gene: TRBV5-4; j_gene: TRBJ2-1; CDR3aa: CASSSGLGKDNEQFF; CDR3nt: TGTGCCAGCAGCTCTGGACTAGGGAAAGACAATGAGCAGTTCTTC
abundance: -; d_gene: TRBD2; v_gene: TRBV2; j_gene: TRBJ2-5; CDR3aa: CASSEALRLGEGETQYF; CDR3nt: TGTGCCAGCAGTGAAGCGCTTCGGTTGGGGGAGGGAGAGACCCAGTACTTC
abundance: -; d_gene: TRBD1; v_gene: TRBV7-2; j_gene: TRBJ1-4; CDR3aa: CASSWTGADEKLFF; CDR3nt: TGTGCCAGCAGCTGGACAGGGGCCGATGAAAAACTGTTTTTT
abundance: -; d_gene: -; v_gene: TRBV3-1/TRBV3-2; j_gene: TRBJ2-5; CDR3aa: CASSQERARAETQYF; CDR3nt: TGTGCCAGCAGCCAAGAGAGGGCGCGCGCAGAGACCCAGTACTTC
abundance: medium-sized; d_gene: TRBD1; v_gene: TRBV7-9; j_gene: TRBJ1-6; CDR3aa: CASSLEVSGQSNSPLHF; CDR3nt: TGTGCCAGCAGCTTAGAAGTCTCGGGACAGAGTAATTCACCCCTCCACTTT
abundance: -; d_gene: TRBD2; v_gene: TRBV5-1; j_gene: TRBJ2-7; CDR3aa: CASSQGGGAYEQYF; CDR3nt: TGCGCCAGCAGCCAGGGCGGGGGGGCCTACGAGCAGTACTTC
abundance: -; d_gene: -; v_gene: TRBV2; j_gene: TRBJ2-7; CDR3aa: CASSGRGRGYEQYF; CDR3nt: TGTGCCAGCAGTGGAAGAGGCAGGGGTTACGAGCAGTACTTC
abundance: -; d_gene: TRBD2; v_gene: TRBV2; j_gene: TRBJ2-1; CDR3aa: CASSDPSGSEQFF; CDR3nt: TGTGCCAGCAGCGACCCTAGCGGAAGTGAGCAGTTCTTC
abundance: -; d_gene: -; v_gene: TRBV19; j_gene: TRBJ2-5; CDR3aa: CASSIDRWGQETQYF; CDR3nt: TGTGCCAGTAGTATCGACAGGTGGGGGCAAGAGACCCAGTACTTC
abundance: -; d_gene: -; v_gene: TRBV4-1; j_gene: TRBJ1-2; CDR3aa: CASSQDFQSNYGYTF; CDR3nt: TGCGCCAGCAGCCAAGATTTTCAGTCTAACTATGGCTACACCTTC
abundance: -; d_gene: -; v_gene: TRBV28; j_gene: TRBJ2-3; CDR3aa: CASWTPRRDTQYF; CDR3nt: TGTGCCAGCTGGACTCCCCGCCGGGATACGCAGTATTTT
abundance: -; d_gene: -; v_gene: TRBV14; j_gene: TRBJ1-2; CDR3aa: CASSQDLQGRYTF; CDR3nt: TGTGCCAGCAGCCAAGATCTGCAGGGTCGCTACACCTTC
abundance: -; d_gene: -; v_gene: TRBV5-4; j_gene: TRBJ2-7; CDR3aa: CASSFRGNSGEQYF; CDR3nt: TGTGCCAGCAGCTTTCGCGGCAATTCGGGGGAGCAGTACTTC
abundance: -; d_gene: TRBD1; v_gene: TRBV2; j_gene: TRBJ1-6; CDR3aa: CASRSDRGVSPLHF; CDR3nt: TGTGCCAGCAGATCTGACAGGGGTGTTTCACCCCTCCACTTT
abundance: -; d_gene: -; v_gene: TRBV5-1; j_gene: TRBJ1-4; CDR3aa: CASSPEEGRDEKLFF; CDR3nt: TGCGCCAGCAGCCCCGAGGAGGGTAGGGATGAAAAACTGTTTTTT